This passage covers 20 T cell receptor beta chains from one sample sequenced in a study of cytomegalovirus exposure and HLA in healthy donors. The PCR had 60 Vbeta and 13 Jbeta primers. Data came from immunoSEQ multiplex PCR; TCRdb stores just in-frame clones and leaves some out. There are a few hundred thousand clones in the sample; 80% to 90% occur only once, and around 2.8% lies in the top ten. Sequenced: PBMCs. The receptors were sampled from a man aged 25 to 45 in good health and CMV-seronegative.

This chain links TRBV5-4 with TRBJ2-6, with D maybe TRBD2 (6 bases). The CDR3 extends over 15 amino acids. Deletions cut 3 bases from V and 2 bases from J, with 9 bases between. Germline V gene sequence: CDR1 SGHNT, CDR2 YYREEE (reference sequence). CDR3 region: CASSWGGAGANVLTF. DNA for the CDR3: TGTGCCAGCAGCTGGGGCGGGGCTGGGGCCAACGTCCTGACTTTC.

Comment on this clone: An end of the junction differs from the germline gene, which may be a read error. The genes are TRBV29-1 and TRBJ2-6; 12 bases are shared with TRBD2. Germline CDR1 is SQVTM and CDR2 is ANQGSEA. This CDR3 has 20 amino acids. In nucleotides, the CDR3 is TGCAGCGTTGAAGAGGGTCCGCTAGCGGGGGGGTGGGGAGGGGCCAGCGTCCTGACTTTC. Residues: CSVEEGPLAGGWGGASVLTF.

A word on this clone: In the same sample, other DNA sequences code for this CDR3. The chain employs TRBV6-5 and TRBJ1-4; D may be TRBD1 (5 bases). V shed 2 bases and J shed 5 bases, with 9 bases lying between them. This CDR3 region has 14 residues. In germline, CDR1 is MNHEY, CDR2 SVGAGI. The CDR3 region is CASSYGAGNEKLFF. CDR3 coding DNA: TGTGCCAGCAGTTACGGGGCGGGGAATGAAAAACTGTTTTTT.

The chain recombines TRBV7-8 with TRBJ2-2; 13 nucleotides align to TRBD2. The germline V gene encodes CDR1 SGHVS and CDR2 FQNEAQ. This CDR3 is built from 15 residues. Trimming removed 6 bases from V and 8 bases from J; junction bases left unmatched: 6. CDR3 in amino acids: CASRKGLAGVGELFF. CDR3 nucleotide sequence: TGTGCCAGCAGAAAAGGACTAGCGGGGGTGGGGGAGCTGTTTTTT.

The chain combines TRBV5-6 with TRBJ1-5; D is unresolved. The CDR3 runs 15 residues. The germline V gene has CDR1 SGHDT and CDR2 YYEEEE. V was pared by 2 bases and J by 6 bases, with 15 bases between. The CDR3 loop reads CASSFSSGVGQPQHF. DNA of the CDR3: TGTGCCAGCAGCTTTTCGTCCGGGGTCGGTCAGCCCCAGCATTTT.

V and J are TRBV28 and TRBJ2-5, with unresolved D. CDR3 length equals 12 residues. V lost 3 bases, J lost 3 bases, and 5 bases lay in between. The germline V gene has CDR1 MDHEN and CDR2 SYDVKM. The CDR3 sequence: CASSLPEETQYF. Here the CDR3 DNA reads TGTGCCAGCAGTTTGCCGGAAGAGACCCAGTACTTC.

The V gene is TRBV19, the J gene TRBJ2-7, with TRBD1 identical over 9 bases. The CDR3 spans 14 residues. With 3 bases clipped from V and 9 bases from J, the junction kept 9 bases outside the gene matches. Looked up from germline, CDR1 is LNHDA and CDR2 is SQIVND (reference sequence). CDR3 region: CASSMVGQGSRQYF. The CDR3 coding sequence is TGTGCCAGTAGTATGGTGGGACAGGGTTCGCGGCAGTACTTC.

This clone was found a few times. DNA for the CDR3: TGTGCCAGCAGCTTAGAGGTCGGGACCTACGAGCAGTACTTC. It is translated as CASSLEVGTYEQYF. V and J are TRBV7-9 and TRBJ2-7; D is possibly TRBD2 (5 bases). Between the trimmed V and J ends, which lost 1 base and 2 bases, there was a span of 9 bases. Germline values: CDR1 SEHNR, CDR2 FQNEAQ (reference sequence). This CDR3 has 14 residues.

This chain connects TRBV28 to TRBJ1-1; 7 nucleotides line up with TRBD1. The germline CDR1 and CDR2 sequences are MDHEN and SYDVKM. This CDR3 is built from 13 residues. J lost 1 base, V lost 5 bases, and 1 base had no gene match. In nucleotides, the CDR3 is TGTGCCAGCAGTCGGACAGGGAACACTGAAGCTTTCTTT. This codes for CASSRTGNTEAFF.

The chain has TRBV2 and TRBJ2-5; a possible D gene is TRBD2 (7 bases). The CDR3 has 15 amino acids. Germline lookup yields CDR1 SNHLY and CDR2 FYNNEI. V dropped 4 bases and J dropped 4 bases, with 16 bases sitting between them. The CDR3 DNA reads TGTGCCAGCAGTGTTCTGCGGGGGCGGGGAGAGACCCAGTACTTC. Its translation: CASSVLRGRGETQYF.

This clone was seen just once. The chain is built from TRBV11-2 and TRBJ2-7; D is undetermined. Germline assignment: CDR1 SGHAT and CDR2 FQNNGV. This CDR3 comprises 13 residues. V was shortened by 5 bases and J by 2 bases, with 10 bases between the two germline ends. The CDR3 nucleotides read TGTGCCAGCAGCCCCATGGGCGCCTACGAGCAGTACTTC. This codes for CASSPMGAYEQYF. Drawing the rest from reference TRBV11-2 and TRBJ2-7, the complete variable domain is EAGVAQSPRYKIIEKRQSVAFWCNPISGHATLYWYQQILGQGPKLLIQFQNNGVVDDSQLPKDRFSAERLKGVDSTLKIQPAKLEDSAVYLCASSPMGAYEQYFGPGTRLTVT.

CDR3 in DNA: TGCGCCAGCAGCGGGCGGGACAGGGGGTTGACTGAAGCTTTCTTT. Translated, it gives CASSGRDRGLTEAFF. The chain joins TRBV5-1 to TRBJ1-1; 11 nucleotides line up with TRBD1. V trimming: 4 bases; J trimming: 5 bases; junction bases outside the gene matches: 7. Germline V lookup: CDR1 SGHRS, CDR2 YFSETQ. This CDR3 spans 15 amino acids.

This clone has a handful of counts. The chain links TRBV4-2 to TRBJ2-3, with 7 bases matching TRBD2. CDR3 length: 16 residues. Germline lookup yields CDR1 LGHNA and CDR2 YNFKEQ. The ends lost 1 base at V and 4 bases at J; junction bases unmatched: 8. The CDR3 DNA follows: TGTGCCAGCAGCCAAGCACCCCGTCGGGGGGCAGATACGCAGTATTTT. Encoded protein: CASSQAPRRGADTQYF.

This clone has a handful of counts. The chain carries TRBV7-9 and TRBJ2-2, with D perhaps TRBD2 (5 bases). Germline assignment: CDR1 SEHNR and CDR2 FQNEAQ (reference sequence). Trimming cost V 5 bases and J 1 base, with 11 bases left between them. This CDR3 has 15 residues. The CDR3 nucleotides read TGTGCCAGCAGCCTAGTACGGGGGAACACCGGGGAGCTGTTTTTT. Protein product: CASSLVRGNTGELFF.

This chain's CDR3 is CASSLGASGPIPNTGELFF. As DNA, the CDR3 is TGTGCCAGCAGTTTAGGGGCTAGCGGGCCTATACCGAACACCGGGGAGCTGTTTTTT. The V and J genes are TRBV27 and TRBJ2-2; 8 bases are a match to TRBD2. J was trimmed by 0 bases and V by 2 bases; bases with no gene match: 11. The CDR3 has 19 amino acids. Looked up from germline, CDR1 is MNHEY and CDR2 is SMNVEV (reference sequence).

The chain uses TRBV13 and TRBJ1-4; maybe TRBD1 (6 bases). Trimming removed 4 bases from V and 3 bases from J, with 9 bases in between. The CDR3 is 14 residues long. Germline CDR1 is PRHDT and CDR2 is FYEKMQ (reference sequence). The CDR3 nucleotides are TGTGCCAGCAGCTCGGACAGCTCTAATGAAAAACTGTTTTTT. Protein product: CASSSDSSNEKLFF.

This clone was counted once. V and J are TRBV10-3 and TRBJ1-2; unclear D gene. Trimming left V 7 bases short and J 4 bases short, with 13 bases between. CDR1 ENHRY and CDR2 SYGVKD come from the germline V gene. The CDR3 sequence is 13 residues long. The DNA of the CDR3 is TGTGCCATCAACGGAGGGTTAGTCTATGGCTACACCTTC. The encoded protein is CAINGGLVYGYTF.

For the CDR3, the DNA is TGTGCCAGCAGCCCCCCTATGCCCGAGCAGTACTTC. This encodes CASSPPMPEQYF. The chain has TRBV11-2 and TRBJ2-7; no definite D call. V shed 5 bases and J shed 6 bases, with 11 bases lying between them. The CDR3 loop spans 12 amino acids. Germline values: CDR1 SGHAT, CDR2 FQNNGV.

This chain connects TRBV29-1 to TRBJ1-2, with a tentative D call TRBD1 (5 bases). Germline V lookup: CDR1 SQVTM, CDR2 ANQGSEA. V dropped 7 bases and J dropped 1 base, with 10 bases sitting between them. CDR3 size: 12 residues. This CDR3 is CSGLTDNYGYTF. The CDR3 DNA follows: TGCAGCGGTCTGACAGATAACTATGGCTACACCTTC.

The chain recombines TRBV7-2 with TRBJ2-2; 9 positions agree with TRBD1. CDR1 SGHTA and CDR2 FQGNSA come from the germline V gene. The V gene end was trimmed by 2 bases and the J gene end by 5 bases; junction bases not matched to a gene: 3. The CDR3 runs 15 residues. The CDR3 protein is CASSLMTGGTGELFF. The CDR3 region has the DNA TGTGCCAGCAGCTTAATGACAGGGGGAACCGGGGAGCTGTTTTTT.